A selection of T cell receptor beta chains follows, all from one sample in a study of blood T cell dynamics during melanoma immunotherapy. Sequencing used immunoSEQ multiplex PCR; TCRdb keeps in-frame clones, though not all of them. The table has about 15,000 clones, more than 75% seen once; the top ten hold approximately 4.6%. Sequences were derived from blood, sampled from a patient treated with checkpoint blockade. Receptors were obtained from a human donor with melanoma. Each CDR3 is given with its conserved first and last residue. Fields, in order: J gene, clone size, D gene, V gene, CDR3 DNA, CDR3 protein. D genes are given only for firm matches. Clone size, where shown, is once, few, many, or a class for clones that have expanded.

j_gene: TRBJ1-6; abundance: few; d_gene: -; v_gene: TRBV19; CDR3nt: TGTGCCAGTAGTATGGAGCAGTCCAATTCACCCCTCCACTTT; CDR3aa: CASSMEQSNSPLHF
j_gene: TRBJ2-5; abundance: -; d_gene: TRBD1; v_gene: TRBV6-6; CDR3nt: TGTGCCAGCAGTCCCAGGGGGCTCAGAGGTCAAGAGACCCAGTACTTC; CDR3aa: CASSPRGLRGQETQYF
j_gene: TRBJ2-3; abundance: -; d_gene: -; v_gene: TRBV5-6; CDR3nt: TGTGCCAGCGGTTCGCTCCAGGGAAGGGATACGCAGTATTTT; CDR3aa: CASGSLQGRDTQYF
j_gene: TRBJ2-7; abundance: -; d_gene: -; v_gene: TRBV7-9; CDR3nt: TGTGCCAGCAGCCCCACAGGGTACGAGCAGTACTTC; CDR3aa: CASSPTGYEQYF
j_gene: TRBJ2-5; abundance: -; d_gene: -; v_gene: TRBV2; CDR3nt: TGTGCCAGCAGGCCCAATAAAGAGACCCAGTACTTC; CDR3aa: CASRPNKETQYF
j_gene: TRBJ1-3; abundance: -; d_gene: TRBD1; v_gene: TRBV5-1; CDR3nt: TGCGCCAGCAGCAAGGGACAGGGCTCTGGAAACACCATATATTTT; CDR3aa: CASSKGQGSGNTIYF
j_gene: TRBJ1-4; abundance: few; d_gene: TRBD1; v_gene: TRBV29-1; CDR3nt: TGCAGCGTTGAAGAACCGGGACAGGGTGAAAAACTGTTTTTT; CDR3aa: CSVEEPGQGEKLFF
j_gene: TRBJ2-7; abundance: -; d_gene: -; v_gene: TRBV6-6; CDR3nt: TGTGCCAGCAGTTACTCGATGGGGGTAGGAGTCGAGCAGTACTTC; CDR3aa: CASSYSMGVGVEQYF
j_gene: TRBJ1-2; abundance: once; d_gene: TRBD1; v_gene: TRBV23-1; CDR3nt: TGCGCCAATCGCCGCCATTTGGGGACAGCCTATGGCTACACCTTC; CDR3aa: CANRRHLGTAYGYTF
j_gene: TRBJ1-5; abundance: -; d_gene: -; v_gene: TRBV10-3; CDR3nt: TGTGCCATCAGTGAGTCTATGACTGTGGGCAATCAGCCCCAGCATTTT; CDR3aa: CAISESMTVGNQPQHF
j_gene: TRBJ1-4; abundance: -; d_gene: TRBD1; v_gene: TRBV10-3; CDR3nt: TGTGCCTCCTCAGGGGGGGCTAGTGAAAAACTGTTTTTT; CDR3aa: CASSGGASEKLFF
j_gene: TRBJ2-7; abundance: -; d_gene: -; v_gene: TRBV27; CDR3nt: TGTGCCAGCAGCCCCACAGGGTTTCTGGGGTACGAGCAGTACTTC; CDR3aa: CASSPTGFLGYEQYF
j_gene: TRBJ2-1; abundance: few; d_gene: -; v_gene: TRBV7-6; CDR3nt: TGTGCCAGCAGCTTAGGAGTAGGGGGTTATTCCTACAATGAGCAGTTCTTC; CDR3aa: CASSLGVGGYSYNEQFF
j_gene: TRBJ2-5; abundance: -; d_gene: -; v_gene: TRBV28; CDR3nt: TGTGCCAGCAGTCCGGCAGGGGTCAGGCAAGAGACCCAGTACTTC; CDR3aa: CASSPAGVRQETQYF
j_gene: TRBJ2-5; abundance: -; d_gene: -; v_gene: TRBV7-9; CDR3nt: TGTGCCAGCAGCTTAAAAGAGGGGTACCAAGAGACCCAGTACTTC; CDR3aa: CASSLKEGYQETQYF
j_gene: TRBJ2-5; abundance: -; d_gene: TRBD2; v_gene: TRBV28; CDR3nt: TGTGCCAGCAGTTCCTCCACTAGCGGGGGCTTGTACTTC; CDR3aa: CASSSSTSGGLYF
j_gene: TRBJ2-7; abundance: -; d_gene: -; v_gene: TRBV18; CDR3nt: TGTGCCAGCTCAGTGGTGGGGGGCCGCGAGGCCTACGAGCAGTACTTC; CDR3aa: CASSVVGGREAYEQYF
j_gene: TRBJ2-7; abundance: -; d_gene: TRBD1; v_gene: TRBV6-5; CDR3nt: TGTGCCAGCAGTTACAGGGGACAGGCGACCTCCGAGCAGTACTTC; CDR3aa: CASSYRGQATSEQYF
j_gene: TRBJ1-6; abundance: once; d_gene: -; v_gene: TRBV7-9; CDR3nt: TGTGCCAGCAGTTCCGAGGGGGGGGGCGGATCACCCCTCCACTTT; CDR3aa: CASSSEGGGGSPLHF
j_gene: TRBJ1-3; abundance: -; d_gene: -; v_gene: TRBV16; CDR3nt: TGTGCCAGCAGCCAATTTCCGGGGAACACCATATATTTT; CDR3aa: CASSQFPGNTIYF
j_gene: TRBJ2-5; abundance: -; d_gene: TRBD2; v_gene: TRBV19; CDR3nt: TGTGCCACGGGACTAGCGGGGGGGATCCAAGAGACCCAGTACTTC; CDR3aa: CATGLAGGIQETQYF
j_gene: TRBJ2-1; abundance: once; d_gene: TRBD2; v_gene: TRBV5-1; CDR3nt: TGCGCCAGCAGCTCACTAGCGGGGGGTAGGAATGAGCAGTTCTTC; CDR3aa: CASSSLAGGRNEQFF
j_gene: TRBJ1-2; abundance: -; d_gene: -; v_gene: TRBV27; CDR3nt: TGTGCCACCAACAGGGCAGGAGGGGGCTACACCTTC; CDR3aa: CATNRAGGGYTF
j_gene: TRBJ2-1; abundance: -; d_gene: -; v_gene: TRBV19; CDR3nt: TGTGCCAGTACCATCATAACCGGGTTCTCCTACAATGAGCAGTTCTTC; CDR3aa: CASTIITGFSYNEQFF
j_gene: TRBJ1-2; abundance: -; d_gene: -; v_gene: TRBV29-1; CDR3nt: TGCAGCGTTGGGTTCCAGGGGTATGGCTACACCTTC; CDR3aa: CSVGFQGYGYTF
j_gene: TRBJ2-3; abundance: -; d_gene: -; v_gene: TRBV5-1; CDR3nt: TGCGCCAGCAGCTTGGGCGCTCTACAGACAGATACGCAGTATTTT; CDR3aa: CASSLGALQTDTQYF
j_gene: TRBJ2-7; abundance: -; d_gene: -; v_gene: TRBV7-9; CDR3nt: TGTGCCAGCAGCTTTTGGGACCAAACCTACGAGCAGTACTTC; CDR3aa: CASSFWDQTYEQYF
j_gene: TRBJ2-6; abundance: -; d_gene: -; v_gene: TRBV5-1; CDR3nt: TGCGCCAGCAGACAGAACTCTGGGGCCAACGTCCTGACTTTC; CDR3aa: CASRQNSGANVLTF
j_gene: TRBJ2-7; abundance: -; d_gene: -; v_gene: TRBV11-2; CDR3nt: TGTGCCAGCAGCTTAGGCGACAACTACGAGCAGTACTTC; CDR3aa: CASSLGDNYEQYF
j_gene: TRBJ2-7; abundance: -; d_gene: -; v_gene: TRBV7-8; CDR3nt: TGTGCCAGCAGCTTAGGATTAGTTGGTCAGCGCTACGAGCAGTACTTC; CDR3aa: CASSLGLVGQRYEQYF
j_gene: TRBJ2-7; abundance: -; d_gene: -; v_gene: TRBV19; CDR3nt: TGTGCCAGTTCCTCGGTTTCGGGGGACGAGCAGTACTTC; CDR3aa: CASSSVSGDEQYF
j_gene: TRBJ2-5; abundance: -; d_gene: -; v_gene: TRBV5-1; CDR3nt: TGCGCCAGCAGCTTGGGTGCGGCCCAAGAGACCCAGTACTTC; CDR3aa: CASSLGAAQETQYF
j_gene: TRBJ2-7; abundance: -; d_gene: -; v_gene: TRBV5-1; CDR3nt: TGCGCCAGCAGCGGTAACACCTACGAGCAGTACTTC; CDR3aa: CASSGNTYEQYF
j_gene: TRBJ2-3; abundance: -; d_gene: -; v_gene: TRBV5-5; CDR3nt: TGTGCCAGCAGCGGGGGACGTCGTGAGTATTTT; CDR3aa: CASSGGRREYF
j_gene: TRBJ2-5; abundance: -; d_gene: -; v_gene: TRBV5-1; CDR3nt: TGCGCCAGCTCTCGACAGGCCGGAGAGACCCAGTACTTC; CDR3aa: CASSRQAGETQYF
j_gene: TRBJ1-4; abundance: once; d_gene: TRBD1; v_gene: TRBV10-3; CDR3nt: TGTGCCATCAGTGTAGGGGGCGAAAAACTGTTTTTT; CDR3aa: CAISVGGEKLFF
j_gene: TRBJ2-1; abundance: -; d_gene: -; v_gene: TRBV27; CDR3nt: TGTGCCAGCAGTTTATTTAGCGCCTCTGAGCAGTTCTTC; CDR3aa: CASSLFSASEQFF
j_gene: TRBJ2-1; abundance: once; d_gene: -; v_gene: TRBV15; CDR3nt: TGTGCCACCAGCAGACGGGGGCGGAGCTCCTACAATGAGCAGTTCTTC; CDR3aa: CATSRRGRSSYNEQFF
j_gene: TRBJ1-5; abundance: -; d_gene: -; v_gene: TRBV2; CDR3nt: TGTGCCAGCAGCTTAGACAGGCTGGGCAATCAGCCCCAGCATTTT; CDR3aa: CASSLDRLGNQPQHF